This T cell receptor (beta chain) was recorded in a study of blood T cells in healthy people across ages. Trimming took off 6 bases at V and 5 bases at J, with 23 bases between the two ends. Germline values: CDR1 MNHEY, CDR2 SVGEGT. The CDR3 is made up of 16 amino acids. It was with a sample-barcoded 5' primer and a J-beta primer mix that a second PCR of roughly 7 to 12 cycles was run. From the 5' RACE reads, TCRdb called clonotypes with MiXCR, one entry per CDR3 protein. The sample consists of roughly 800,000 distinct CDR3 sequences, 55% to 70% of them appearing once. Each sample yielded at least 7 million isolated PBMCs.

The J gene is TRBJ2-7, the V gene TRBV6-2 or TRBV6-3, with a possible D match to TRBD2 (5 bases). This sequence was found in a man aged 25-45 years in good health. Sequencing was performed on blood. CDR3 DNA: TGTGCCAGCAGCTTAGGACTGACCTCTCTGAGGGACGAGCAGTACTTC. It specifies CASSLGLTSLRDEQYF.